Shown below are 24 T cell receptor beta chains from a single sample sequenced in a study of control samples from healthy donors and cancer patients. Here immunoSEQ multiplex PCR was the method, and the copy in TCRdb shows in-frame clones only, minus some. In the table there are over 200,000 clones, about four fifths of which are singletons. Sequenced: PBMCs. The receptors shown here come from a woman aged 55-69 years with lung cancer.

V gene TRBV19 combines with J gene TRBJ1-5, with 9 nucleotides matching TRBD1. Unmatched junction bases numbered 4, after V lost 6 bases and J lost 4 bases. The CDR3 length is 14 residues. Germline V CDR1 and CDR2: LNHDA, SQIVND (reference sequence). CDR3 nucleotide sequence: TGTGCCAGTAGGAAGACAGGGGGGAATCAGCCCCAGCATTTT. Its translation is CASRKTGGNQPQHF.

The CDR3 sequence: CASSWDPTYEQYF. The DNA of the CDR3 is TGTGCCAGCTCTTGGGACCCCACCTACGAGCAGTACTTC. The rearrangement uses TRBV18 and TRBJ2-7, with D perhaps matching TRBD1 or TRBD2 (5 bases each). Germline CDR1 reads KGHSH; CDR2 reads LQKENI. Trimming removed 6 bases at V and 2 bases at J, with 11 bases between. The CDR3 runs 13 residues.

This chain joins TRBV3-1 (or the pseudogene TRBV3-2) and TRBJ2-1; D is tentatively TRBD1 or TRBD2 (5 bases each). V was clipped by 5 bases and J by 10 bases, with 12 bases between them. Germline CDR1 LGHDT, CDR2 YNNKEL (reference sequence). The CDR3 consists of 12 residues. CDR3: CASSYGTEEQFF. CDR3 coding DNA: TGTGCCAGCAGCTATGGGACCGAAGAGCAGTTCTTC.

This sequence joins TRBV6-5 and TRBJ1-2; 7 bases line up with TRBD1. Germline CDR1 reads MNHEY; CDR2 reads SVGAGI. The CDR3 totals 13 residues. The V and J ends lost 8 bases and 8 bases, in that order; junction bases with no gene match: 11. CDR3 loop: CASRIGTAGGYTF. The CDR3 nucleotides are TGTGCCAGCCGGATCGGGACAGCGGGAGGCTACACCTTC.

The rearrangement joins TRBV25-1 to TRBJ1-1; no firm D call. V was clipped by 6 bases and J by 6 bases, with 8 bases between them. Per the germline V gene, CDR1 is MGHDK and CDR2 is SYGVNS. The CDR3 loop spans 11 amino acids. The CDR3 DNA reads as TGTGCCAGCAGGGGAGCCGCTGAAGCTTTCTTT. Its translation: CASRGAAEAFF.

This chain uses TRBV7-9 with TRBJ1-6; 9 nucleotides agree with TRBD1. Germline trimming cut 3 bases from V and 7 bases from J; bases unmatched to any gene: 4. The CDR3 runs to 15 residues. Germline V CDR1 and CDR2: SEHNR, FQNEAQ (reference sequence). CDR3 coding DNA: TGTGCCAGCAGCTTGACCGGGACAGGGAATTCACCCCTCCACTTT. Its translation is CASSLTGTGNSPLHF.

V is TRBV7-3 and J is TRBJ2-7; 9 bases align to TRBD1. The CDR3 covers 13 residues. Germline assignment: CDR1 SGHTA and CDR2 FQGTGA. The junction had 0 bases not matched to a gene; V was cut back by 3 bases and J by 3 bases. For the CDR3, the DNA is TGTGCCAGCAGCTTGGACAGGGGCTACGAGCAGTACTTC. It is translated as CASSLDRGYEQYF.

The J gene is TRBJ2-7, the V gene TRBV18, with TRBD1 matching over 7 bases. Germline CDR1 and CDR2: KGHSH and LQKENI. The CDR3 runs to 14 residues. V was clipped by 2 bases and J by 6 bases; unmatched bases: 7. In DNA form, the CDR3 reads TGTGCCAGCTCACCAGGAACAGGGGCCCCCGAGCAGTACTTC. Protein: CASSPGTGAPEQYF.

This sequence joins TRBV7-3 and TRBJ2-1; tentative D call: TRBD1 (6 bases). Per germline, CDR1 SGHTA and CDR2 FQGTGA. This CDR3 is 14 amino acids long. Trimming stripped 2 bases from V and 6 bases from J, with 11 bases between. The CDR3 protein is CASSLSTGRNEQFF. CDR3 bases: TGTGCCAGCAGCTTATCGACAGGCCGCAATGAGCAGTTCTTC.

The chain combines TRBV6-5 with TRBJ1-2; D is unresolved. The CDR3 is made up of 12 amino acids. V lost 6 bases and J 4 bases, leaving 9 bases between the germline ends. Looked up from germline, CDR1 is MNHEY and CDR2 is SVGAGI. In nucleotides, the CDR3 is TGTGCCAGCAGACGCGAGAGCTATGGCTACACCTTC. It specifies CASRRESYGYTF.

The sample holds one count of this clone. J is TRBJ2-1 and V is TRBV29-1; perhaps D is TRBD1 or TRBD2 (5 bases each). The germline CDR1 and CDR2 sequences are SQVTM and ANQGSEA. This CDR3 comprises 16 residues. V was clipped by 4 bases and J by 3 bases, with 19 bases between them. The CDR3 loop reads CSVGDLGETIYNEQFF. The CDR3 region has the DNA TGCAGCGTTGGAGACCTGGGGGAAACGATCTACAATGAGCAGTTCTTC.

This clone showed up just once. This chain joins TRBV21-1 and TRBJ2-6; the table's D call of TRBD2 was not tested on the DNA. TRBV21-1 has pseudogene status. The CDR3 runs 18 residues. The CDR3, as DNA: TGTGCCAGCAGCCCCCTGAGGACTAGCGGGTCTGGGGCCAACGTCCTGACTTTC. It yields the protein CASSPLRTSGSGANVLTF.

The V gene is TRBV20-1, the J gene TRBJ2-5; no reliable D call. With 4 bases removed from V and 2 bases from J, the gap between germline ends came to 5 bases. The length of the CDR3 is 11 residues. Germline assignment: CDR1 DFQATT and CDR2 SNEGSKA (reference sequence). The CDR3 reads CSAMQQETQYF. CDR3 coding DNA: TGCAGTGCTATGCAGCAAGAGACCCAGTACTTC.

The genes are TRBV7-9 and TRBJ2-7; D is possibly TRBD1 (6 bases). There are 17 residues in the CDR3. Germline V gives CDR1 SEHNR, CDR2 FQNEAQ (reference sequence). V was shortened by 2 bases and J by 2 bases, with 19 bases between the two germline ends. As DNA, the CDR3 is TGTGCCAGCAGCTTACGGTCGGGGCAGGGGTCAACCTACGAGCAGTACTTC. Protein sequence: CASSLRSGQGSTYEQYF.

The CDR3: CASSLLGSGYTF. For the CDR3, the DNA is TGCGCCAGCAGCTTGTTGGGGTCTGGCTACACCTTC. V gene TRBV5-1 combines with J gene TRBJ1-2; D is uncertain. Germline V gene sequence: CDR1 SGHRS, CDR2 YFSETQ. This CDR3 comprises 12 residues. V shed 1 base and J shed 7 bases, with 8 bases lying between them.

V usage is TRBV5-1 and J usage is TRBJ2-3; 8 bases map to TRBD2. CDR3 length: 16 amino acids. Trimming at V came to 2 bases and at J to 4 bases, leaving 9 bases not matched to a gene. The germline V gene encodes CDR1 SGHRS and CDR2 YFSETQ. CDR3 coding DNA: TGCGCCAGCAGCTTCCTCGCGGGAGGAAATGCAGATACGCAGTATTTT. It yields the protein CASSFLAGGNADTQYF.

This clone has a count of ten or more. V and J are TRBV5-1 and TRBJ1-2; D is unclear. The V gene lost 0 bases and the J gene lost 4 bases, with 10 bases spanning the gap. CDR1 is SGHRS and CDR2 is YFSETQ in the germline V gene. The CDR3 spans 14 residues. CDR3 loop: CASSLDSTIYGYTF. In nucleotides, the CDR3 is TGCGCCAGCAGCTTGGACAGCACCATCTATGGCTACACCTTC.

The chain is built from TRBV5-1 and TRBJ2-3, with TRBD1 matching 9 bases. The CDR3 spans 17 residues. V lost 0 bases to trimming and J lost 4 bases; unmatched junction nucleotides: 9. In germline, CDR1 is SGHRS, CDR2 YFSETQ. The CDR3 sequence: CASSLGTGTGWSDTQYF. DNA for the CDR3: TGCGCCAGCAGCTTGGGGACCGGGACAGGGTGGTCAGATACGCAGTATTTT.

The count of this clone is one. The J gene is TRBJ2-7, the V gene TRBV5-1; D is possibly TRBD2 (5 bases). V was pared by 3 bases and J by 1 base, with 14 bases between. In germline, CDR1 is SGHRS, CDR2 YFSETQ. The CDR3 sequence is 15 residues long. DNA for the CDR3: TGCGCCAGCAGCTCCCTGAGGCCGGGATCCTACGAGCAGTACTTC. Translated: CASSSLRPGSYEQYF.

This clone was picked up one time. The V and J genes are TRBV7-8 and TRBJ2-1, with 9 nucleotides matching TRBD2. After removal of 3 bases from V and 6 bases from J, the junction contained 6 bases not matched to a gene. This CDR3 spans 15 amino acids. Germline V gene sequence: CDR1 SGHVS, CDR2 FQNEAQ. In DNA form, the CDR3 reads TGTGCCAGCAGCTTCGCGGGAGGGCCGACCAATGAGCAGTTCTTC. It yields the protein CASSFAGGPTNEQFF.

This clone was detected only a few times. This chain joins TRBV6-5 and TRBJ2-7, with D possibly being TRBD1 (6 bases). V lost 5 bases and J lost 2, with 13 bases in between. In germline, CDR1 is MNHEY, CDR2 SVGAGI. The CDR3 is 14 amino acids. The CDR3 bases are TGTGCCAGCAGTAAACGGGACACCGCCTACGAGCAGTACTTC. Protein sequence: CASSKRDTAYEQYF.

CDR3 amino acids: CASSKTLGATEAFF. The CDR3 coding sequence is TGTGCCAGCAGCAAAACTCTGGGGGCTACTGAAGCTTTCTTT. The gene calls are TRBV28 and TRBJ1-1, with TRBD1 as a possible D gene (6 bases). Germline CDR1 is MDHEN and CDR2 is SYDVKM. Trimming left V 6 bases short and J 5 bases short, with 16 bases between. This CDR3 contains 14 residues.

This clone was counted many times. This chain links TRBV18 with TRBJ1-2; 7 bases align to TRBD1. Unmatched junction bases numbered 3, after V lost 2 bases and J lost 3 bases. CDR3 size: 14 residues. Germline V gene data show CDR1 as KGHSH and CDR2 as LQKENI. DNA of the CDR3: TGTGCCAGCTCACCAACAGGACAGGACTATGGCTACACCTTC. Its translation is CASSPTGQDYGYTF.

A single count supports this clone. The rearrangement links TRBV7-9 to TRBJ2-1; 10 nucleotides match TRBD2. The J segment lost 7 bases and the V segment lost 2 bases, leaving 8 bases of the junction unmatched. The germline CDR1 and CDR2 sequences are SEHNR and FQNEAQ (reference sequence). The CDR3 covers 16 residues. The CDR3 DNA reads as TGTGCCAGCAGCTTACCCAGCGGGAGGGTGGGAAATGAGCAGTTCTTC. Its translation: CASSLPSGRVGNEQFF.